This T cell receptor beta chain was found in a study of CD8 T cells in Susac syndrome (dated 2019 in TCRdb). About the investigation overall: The study used repertoire sequencing to test whether antigen drove CD8+ T cell activation and differentiation in Susac syndrome. The study compared CD8+ T cell repertoire clonality among about a dozen healthy donors, some 14 Susac syndrome patients and roughly 15 multiple sclerosis patients.

Peripheral blood CD8+ and CD4+ T cells from healthy donors, Susac syndrome patients and multiple sclerosis patients were profiled using high-throughput TCR beta sequencing. Treatment-naive patients with stable or active relapsing-remitting disease fulfilling revised McDonald criteria were used as multiple sclerosis controls. CD8+ TEMRA cells were enriched by FACS, while bulk CD8+ and CD4+ T cells were purified by magnetic negative isolation. Blood was drawn into EDTA tubes, processed within 24 hours, and PBMCs were isolated by density gradient centrifugation. PBMCs destined for TCR sequencing were cryopreserved in liquid nitrogen and later thawed in a 37 °C water bath. Purity of sorted or isolated CD4+, CD8+ and CD8+ TEMRA cells was at least 90%. V lost 5 bases and J lost 1 base, and the count of bases not matched to a germline gene is 10. From its cysteine to its phenylalanine, the CDR3 spans 16 amino acids. The read is trimmed to its CDR3 DNA, 48 bases read in frame from base 1. CDR1 and CDR2 (SQVTM, ANQGSEA) derive from the germline V gene.

Overall study outcomes, separate from this receptor: The number of individuals in the TCR sequencing and HLA analysis was recognized as being relatively small.

RNA was extracted using the RNeasy kit, and roughly 0.5 to 1 ug of the RNA was reverse transcribed with random hexamers. The immunoSEQ multiplex PCR assay, covering 54 Vbeta and 13 Jbeta segments, was used to amplify TCR beta CDR3 regions. Bias from PCR amplification was corrected by using a synthetic template baseline for primer optimization and for computational correction. The source study handled its data this way. Reads were annotated to V, D and J genes according to IMGT and were analyzed with immunoSEQ Analyzer, with only productive sequences retained. Clonality was computed as one minus Shannon entropy normalized by log2 of the number of productive unique sequences. For each patient and control, public and private clones were evaluated within the 100 most prevalent clones. Susac-specific clones were defined as absent from healthy and MS cohorts, roughly 1,100 published viral clones and other ImmuneACCESS disease sequences. TCRdb took the public reads, trimmed them with fastp at Q25, ran MiXCR for clone calling and kept in-frame beta chains. Rows are combined by CDR3 protein, so each entry shows the most common genes and DNA. The V and J calls shown here were made by TCRdb, not taken from the authors' results. The sample includes some 260,000 distinct CDR3 sequences, with 70% to 90% observed a single time. About 0.11% of the sample belongs to the ten largest clones.

Details on this clonotype: No cognate antigen has been identified for it. No much larger clonotype is one base removed from it; base qualities were not supplied.

The source material was CD8+ T cells from PBMCs. The clonotype was recovered from a human donor with multiple sclerosis. This chain is built from TRBV29-1 and TRBJ2-2; 7 of the junction bases match TRBD1. The CDR3 region reads CSVFSGTDLNTGELFF. At the DNA level, the sequence is TGCAGCGTTTTTTCCGGGACAGACCTGAACACCGGGGAGCTGTTTTTT.